This T cell receptor (beta chain) was captured by sequencing in a study of T cell repertoires in cytomegalovirus infection. Study-level information: Both a matching HLA type and CMV infection were indicated by public TCR beta signatures. Overall study results and limits: Carriers of CMV plus the relevant HLA were identified by cumulative public TCR beta family frequency.

TCRdb analysed the reads with MiXCR anew, one entry per CDR3 protein. In the table there are hundreds of thousands of distinct CDR3 sequences, 31% of which are singletons. The germline gives CDR1 SGHTA, CDR2 FQGNSA. The junction had 4 bases not matched to a gene; V was cut back by 1 base and J by 5 bases. The CDR3 has 15 residues. This clonotype was counted at least ten times. Its matching antigen is unknown. The sequenced sample was cultured CD8+ T cells from PBMCs, obtained from culture after CMV antigen stimulation. J is TRBJ2-7 and V is TRBV7-2, with 11 nucleotides matching TRBD1. This sequence originates from a human donor in good health (CMV status not recorded). Some clones in this sample may be carry-over from other donors' samples. The CDR3: CASSLVGTGGDEQYF. DNA of the CDR3: TGTGCCAGCAGCTTAGTAGGGACAGGGGGGGACGAGCAGTACTTC.